This T cell receptor beta chain was sequenced for a study of Graves' ophthalmopathy and Graves' hyperthyroidism. There are many counts of this clonotype. Losses at the gene ends were 4 bases for V and 5 bases for J; bases not matched to a gene: 8. From germline, CDR1 is SEHNR and CDR2 FQNEAQ (reference sequence). This CDR3 contains 14 residues. Amplification of TCR beta CDR3 regions used RNA transcripts. RT-PCR was first run with HTBI primers, then multiplex PCR in a second round. TCRdb used MiXCR to reprocess the multiplex PCR reads, holding one entry per CDR3 protein. The table records over 500,000 distinct CDR3 sequences, 22% of them present only once.

The material sequenced was peripheral blood. The sequence derives from a young woman with stable Graves' hyperthyroidism. Some clones in this sample may be carry-over from other donors' samples. The V gene is TRBV7-9, the J gene TRBJ2-7, with 7 bases that match TRBD1. CDR3 residues: CASSSSRDSNEQYF. As DNA, the CDR3 is TGTGCCAGCAGCTCGTCCCGGGACAGTAACGAGCAGTACTTC.